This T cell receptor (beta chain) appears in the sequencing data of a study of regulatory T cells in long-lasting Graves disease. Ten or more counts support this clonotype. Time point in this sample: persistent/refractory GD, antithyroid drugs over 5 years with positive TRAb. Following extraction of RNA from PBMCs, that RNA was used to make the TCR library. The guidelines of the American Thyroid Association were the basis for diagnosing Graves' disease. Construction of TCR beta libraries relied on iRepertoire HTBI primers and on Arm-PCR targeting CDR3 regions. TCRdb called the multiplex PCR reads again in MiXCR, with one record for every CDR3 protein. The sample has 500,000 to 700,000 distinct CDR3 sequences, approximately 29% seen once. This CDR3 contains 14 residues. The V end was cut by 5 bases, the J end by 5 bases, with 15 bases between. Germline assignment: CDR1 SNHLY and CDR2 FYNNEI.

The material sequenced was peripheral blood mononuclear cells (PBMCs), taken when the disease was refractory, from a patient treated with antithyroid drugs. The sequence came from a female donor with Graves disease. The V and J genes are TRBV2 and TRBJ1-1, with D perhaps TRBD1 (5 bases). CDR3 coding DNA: TGTGCCAGCAGTTCCCTCGGGGAGGGGACTGAAGCTTTCTTT. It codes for CASSSLGEGTEAFF.